These 11 T cell receptor beta chains were sequenced from one sample in a study of T cells in Graves' hyperthyroidism and ophthalmopathy. TCR beta CDR3 sequences were amplified from RNA transcripts. The HTBI primer set was used in a first-round RT-PCR of the TCR CDR3. TCRdb re-derived calls from the multiplex PCR reads in MiXCR, one entry per CDR3 protein. The table has about 570,000 distinct CDR3 sequences, 46% seen once. Sequenced material: peripheral blood or thyroid tissue (not recorded which). The source is an adult woman with Graves' disease, either hyperthyroidism or ophthalmopathy (not recorded which).

This clonotype has at least ten counts. V and J are TRBV4-1 and TRBJ1-5, with D hard to call. Trimming stripped 0 bases from V and 0 bases from J, with 9 bases between. CDR1 and CDR2 (germline): MGHRA, YSYEKL. The length of the CDR3 is 16 residues. The CDR3 loop reads CASSQEGGYSNQPQHF. CDR3 sequence (DNA): TGCGCCAGCAGCCAAGAGGGCGGATATAGCAATCAGCCCCAGCATTTT.

This sequence joins TRBV7-3 and TRBJ1-2; TRBD1 matches at 7 bases. This CDR3 is 15 amino acids long. V trimming: 5 bases; J trimming: 8 bases; junction bases outside the gene matches: 14. Germline V lookup: CDR1 SGHTA, CDR2 FQGTGA. The CDR3 region has the DNA TGTGCCAGCAGCCTATATGGGGGGGACAGTAACGGCTACACCTTC. It translates to CASSLYGGDSNGYTF.

This clonotype was recorded only once. The DNA for the CDR3 is TGTGCCAGCAGTAAATGGACAGGGCAGCGTGAGCATTTT. It specifies CASSKWTGQREHF. This chain connects TRBV2 to TRBJ1-5; 8 bases agree with TRBD1. Unmatched junction bases numbered 11, after V lost 5 bases and J lost 14 bases. This CDR3 region has 13 residues. Germline CDR1 reads SNHLY; CDR2 reads FYNNEI.

This clonotype was counted many times. The gene calls are TRBV20-1 and TRBJ2-7; TRBD1 agrees at 11 bases. CDR1 DFQATT and CDR2 SNEGSKA come from the germline V gene (reference sequence). The length of the CDR3 is 15 residues. The V and J ends lost 0 bases and 2 bases, in that order; junction bases with no gene match: 3. CDR3 residues: CSARDRTGGPYEQYF. As DNA, the CDR3 is TGCAGTGCTAGAGATAGGACAGGGGGCCCCTACGAGCAGTACTTC.

The rearrangement links TRBV29-1 to TRBJ2-7; the D gene is possibly TRBD2 (6 bases). The V gene's germline CDR1 is SQVTM and CDR2 ANQGSEA. This CDR3 is built from 11 residues. The germline V and J ends were trimmed by 5 bases and 9 bases, with 14 bases remaining between them. CDR3 sequence: CSVTWGEGQYF. The DNA for the CDR3 is TGCAGCGTTACTTGGGGGGAAGGGCAGTACTTC.

This clonotype has only a few counts. This chain uses TRBV10-3 with TRBJ2-5, with 9 bases that match TRBD2. In germline, CDR1 is ENHRY, CDR2 SYGVKD. V trimming: 8 bases; J trimming: 5 bases; junction bases outside the gene matches: 9. The CDR3 runs to 14 residues. CDR3 residues: CAIGASGMMETQYF. In DNA, the CDR3 is TGTGCCATCGGGGCTAGCGGGATGATGGAGACCCAGTACTTC.

The chain has TRBV20-1 and TRBJ1-1, with D possibly TRBD1 on 5 matching bases. V was cut by 6 bases and J by 8 bases, with 10 bases left in between. CDR3 length equals 10 residues. Germline-derived CDR1 and CDR2 are DFQATT and SNEGSKA (reference sequence). The CDR3 DNA follows: TGCAGTGCCACGAGGGGAGAAGCTTTCTTT. Translated: CSATRGEAFF.

The V gene is TRBV13, the J gene TRBJ2-7, with 13 bases matching TRBD2. The ends lost 2 bases at V and 1 base at J; junction bases unmatched: 2. Germline CDR1 and CDR2: PRHDT and FYEKMQ (reference sequence). The CDR3 sequence is 16 residues long. As DNA, the CDR3 is TGTGCCAGCAGCTTACAGGGACTAGCGGGATCCTACGAGCAGTACTTC. It yields the protein CASSLQGLAGSYEQYF.

This clonotype was picked up many times. The CDR3, as DNA: TGTGCCAGCAGCCAAGATCATGGGGGCGATACGCAGTATTTT. Residues: CASSQDHGGDTQYF. The rearrangement links TRBV3-1 to TRBJ2-3; weak D call: TRBD1 (6 bases). This CDR3 has 14 residues. Trimming removed 0 bases from V and 6 bases from J, with 10 bases in between. Germline values: CDR1 LGHDT, CDR2 YNNKEL (reference sequence).

This clonotype came up many times. V is TRBV20-1 and J is TRBJ2-7; D may be TRBD1 (6 bases). The germline V gene encodes CDR1 DFQATT and CDR2 SNEGSKA (reference sequence). Trimming cost V 7 bases and J 4 bases, with 14 bases left between them. The CDR3 sequence is 12 residues long. CDR3 sequence reads: CSVKQGNYEQYF. CDR3 coding DNA: TGCAGTGTTAAACAGGGTAATTACGAGCAGTACTTC.

This clonotype was observed many times. The rearrangement joins TRBV25-1 to TRBJ1-4; D call uncertain. V was clipped by 2 bases and J by 4 bases, with 14 bases between them. CDR3 length: 16 residues. Per the germline V gene, CDR1 is MGHDK and CDR2 is SYGVNS. The CDR3 nucleotides read TGTGCCAGCAGTGAAGGGTCAGGATTCCTTAATGAAAAACTGTTTTTT. Residues: CASSEGSGFLNEKLFF.